The 26 T cell receptor beta chains given below trace back to one sample, sequenced in a study of CD8+ T cells in alopecia areata. Sequencing used cDNA as its template, made by extracting RNA and reverse transcribing it. Produced via immunoSEQ multiplex PCR; TCRdb's table is partial and in-frame only. This repertoire shows 200,000 to 250,000 clones, 50% to 60% found once; its top ten account for roughly 1.6%. Treatment in this sample: oral pan-JAK inhibitor, 5-10 mg twice daily. The sample here was CD4+ T cells sorted from blood, taken at week 4, from a patient treated with tofacitinib. The receptor set was obtained from a human donor with alopecia areata.

This clone appeared many times. This CDR3 is CASSSGLAGVNEQFF. CDR3 coding DNA: TGCGCCAGCAGCTCTGGACTAGCGGGGGTCAATGAGCAGTTCTTC. This rearrangement joins TRBV5-1 to TRBJ2-1; 13 bases line up with TRBD2. The CDR3 runs to 15 residues. The germline gives CDR1 SGHRS, CDR2 YFSETQ. With 3 bases clipped from V and 6 bases from J, the junction kept 3 bases outside the gene matches. The variable domain in full, completed from reference TRBV5-1 and TRBJ2-1, reads KAGVTQTPRYLIKTRGQQVTLSCSPISGHRSVSWYQQTPGQGLQFLFEYFSETQRNKGNFPGRFSGRQFSNSRSEMNVSTLELGDSALYLCASSSGLAGVNEQFFGPGTRLTVL.

The chain carries TRBV9 and TRBJ1-4; D uncertain. There are 12 residues in the CDR3. V gave up 2 bases and J gave up 4 bases, with 3 bases separating them. Germline V gene data show CDR1 as SGDLS and CDR2 as YYNGEE. The CDR3 protein is CASSVGNEKLFF. Here the CDR3 DNA reads TGTGCCAGCAGCGTCGGTAATGAAAAACTGTTTTTT.

As DNA, the CDR3 is TGTGCCAGCAGCTTGGGAGCCGGGGCAGGGACGCAGTATTTT. As protein: CASSLGAGAGTQYF. The chain couples TRBV7-6 to TRBJ2-3; D might be TRBD1 or TRBD2, each matching 5 bases. The germline V gene has CDR1 SGHVS and CDR2 FNYEAQ. The germline V and J ends were trimmed by 3 bases and 9 bases, with 16 bases remaining between them. This CDR3 is built from 14 residues. Full variable domain (remainder filled in from reference TRBV7-6 and TRBJ2-3): GAGVSQSPRYKVTKRGQDVALRCDPISGHVSLYWYRQALGQGPEFLTYFNYEAQQDKSGLPNDRFSAERPEGSISTLTIQRTEQRDSAMYRCASSLGAGAGTQYFGPGTRLTVL.

This clone was recorded only once. This chain uses TRBV10-2 with TRBJ2-7; TRBD1 is a possible D gene (5 bases). V was trimmed by 3 bases and J by 2 bases, leaving 11 bases between them. In germline, CDR1 is WSHSY, CDR2 SAAADI. The CDR3 loop spans 14 amino acids. CDR3 nucleotide sequence: TGCGCCAGCAGTGAATGGGGCACCACCTACGAGCAGTACTTC. This sequence encodes CASSEWGTTYEQYF.

The chain uses TRBV15 and TRBJ2-4; 9 positions match TRBD2. Unmatched junction bases numbered 7, after V lost 1 base and J lost 9 bases. Germline V gene lookup returns CDR1 LNHNV and CDR2 YYDKDF (reference sequence). This CDR3 is 15 amino acids long. CDR3 protein: CATSRGSGGIGIQYF. Here the CDR3 DNA reads TGTGCCACCAGCAGAGGAAGCGGGGGGATCGGCATTCAGTACTTC. Together with reference TRBV15 and TRBJ2-4, the CDR3 gives the full variable domain: DAMVIQNPRYQVTQFGKPVTLSCSQTLNHNVMYWYQQKSSQAPKLLFHYYDKDFNNEADTPDNFQSRRPNTSFCFLDIRSPGLGDTAMYLCATSRGSGGIGIQYFGAGTRLSVL.

The V call is TRBV11-2, the J call TRBJ2-2; 8 nucleotides align to TRBD2. The V segment lost 7 bases and the J segment 4 bases; nucleotides outside the gene matches: 8. Germline CDR1 is SGHAT and CDR2 is FQNNGV. CDR3 length equals 15 residues. The CDR3 protein is CASTTGTRITGELFF. CDR3 DNA: TGTGCCAGCACCACCGGGACTAGGATCACCGGGGAGCTGTTTTTT.

The chain is built from TRBV29-1 and TRBJ1-1; weak D call: TRBD1 (5 bases). V lost 6 bases, J lost 1 base, and 18 bases lay in between. The length of the CDR3 is 15 residues. Germline loops: CDR1 SQVTM, CDR2 ANQGSEA. This chain's CDR3 is CSVGPGRLSNTEAFF. CDR3 sequence (DNA): TGCAGCGTGGGACCGGGACGGCTATCGAACACTGAAGCTTTCTTT. The full variable domain, completed using reference TRBV29-1 and TRBJ1-1, is SAVISQKPSRDICQRGTSLTIQCQVDSQVTMMFWYRQQPGQSLTLIATANQGSEATYESGFVIDKFPISRPNLTFSTLTVSNMSPEDSSIYLCSVGPGRLSNTEAFFGQGTRLTVV.

This chain connects TRBV29-1 to TRBJ1-1; TRBD1 matches 9 bases. J gave up 0 bases and V 5 bases, and 4 bases lay outside the gene matches. CDR1 and CDR2 from the germline V gene are SQVTM and ANQGSEA. This CDR3 region has 14 residues. The CDR3 sequence: CSVWDRAMNTEAFF. CDR3 bases: TGCAGCGTTTGGGACAGGGCGATGAACACTGAAGCTTTCTTT.

The chain carries TRBV9 and TRBJ2-7; no reliable D call. This CDR3 has 13 residues. V was cut by 2 bases and J by 6 bases, with 12 bases left in between. The V gene's germline CDR1 is SGDLS and CDR2 YYNGEE. The chain's CDR3 is CASSVSYFSEQYF. The DNA of the CDR3 is TGTGCCAGCAGCGTGAGCTACTTCAGCGAGCAGTACTTC.

The V and J genes are TRBV7-6 and TRBJ2-3; maybe TRBD2 (6 bases). Trimming took 5 bases from V and 1 from J, leaving 16 bases between them. In germline, CDR1 is SGHVS, CDR2 FNYEAQ. CDR3 size: 16 residues. The CDR3 loop is CASSKGPSVGTDTQYF. The CDR3 DNA reads as TGTGCCAGCAGCAAAGGTCCTAGCGTCGGCACAGATACGCAGTATTTT.

The CDR3 nucleotides are TGTGCCAGCAGCCAAGTAGGTAGCGCCAGGTCTAACACTGAAGCTTTCTTT. Translation gives CASSQVGSARSNTEAFF. V and J are TRBV14 and TRBJ1-1; D is unclear. V dropped 1 base and J dropped 2 bases, with 17 bases sitting between them. Germline V gives CDR1 SGHDN, CDR2 FVKESK. The CDR3 totals 17 residues.

This clone was detected once. CDR3 sequence reads: CASSRTPSSYEQYF. The CDR3 nucleotides read TGCGCCAGCAGTAGGACCCCGAGCTCCTACGAGCAGTACTTC. V usage is TRBV5-1 and J usage is TRBJ2-7; no firm D call. CDR3 length: 14 amino acids. V lost 5 bases and J 0 bases, leaving 12 bases between the germline ends. Germline V gene data show CDR1 as SGHRS and CDR2 as YFSETQ.

This clone showed up just a few times. The chain combines TRBV25-1 with TRBJ1-1; no definite D call. Germline CDR1 and CDR2: MGHDK and SYGVNS. The germline V and J ends were trimmed by 8 bases and 3 bases, with 13 bases remaining between them. The CDR3 is 13 amino acids. CDR3 region: CASSWRGDTEAFF. The CDR3 coding sequence is TGTGCCAGCTCCTGGCGGGGTGACACTGAAGCTTTCTTT.

A few counts support this clone. The CDR3 sequence: CASTLAASGGSGSGETQYF. The CDR3 DNA follows: TGTGCCAGCACGCTAGCGGCTAGCGGGGGGTCGGGGAGCGGCGAGACCCAGTACTTC. V is TRBV7-8 and J is TRBJ2-5; TRBD2 matches 11 bases. V shed 7 bases, J shed 5 bases, and the junction held 21 bases outside the gene matches. Germline V CDR1 and CDR2: SGHVS, FQNEAQ. This CDR3 contains 19 residues.

V usage is TRBV7-2 and J usage is TRBJ2-7; D is perhaps TRBD2 (6 bases). V shed 5 bases and J shed 5 bases, with 16 bases lying between them. From germline, CDR1 is SGHTA and CDR2 FQGNSA. This CDR3 has 14 residues. The CDR3: CASSPVEGYHEQYF. DNA for the CDR3: TGTGCCAGCAGCCCGGTGGAGGGGTACCACGAGCAGTACTTC. Using reference TRBV7-2 and TRBJ2-7 for the parts outside the CDR3, the full variable domain is GAGVSQSPSNKVTEKGKDVELRCDPISGHTALYWYRQSLGQGLEFLIYFQGNSAPDKSGLPSDRFSAERTGGSVSTLTIQRTQQEDSAVYLCASSPVEGYHEQYFGPGTRLTVT.

This chain links TRBV9 with TRBJ2-5; perhaps TRBD2 as D (5 bases). V dropped 0 bases and J dropped 0 bases, with 6 bases sitting between them. Germline V gene sequence: CDR1 SGDLS, CDR2 YYNGEE. The CDR3 is made up of 14 amino acids. The CDR3 DNA is TGTGCCAGCAGCGTAGCGGGGAACCAAGAGACCCAGTACTTC. Protein product: CASSVAGNQETQYF.

The rearrangement links TRBV9 to TRBJ1-4; D uncertain. The V gene's germline CDR1 is SGDLS and CDR2 YYNGEE. V gave up 3 bases and J gave up 4 bases, with 10 bases separating them. CDR3 size: 14 residues. The DNA for the CDR3 is TGTGCCAGCAGCGCAGGCTTCGGTAATGAAAAACTGTTTTTT. Encoded protein: CASSAGFGNEKLFF.

This rearrangement joins TRBV2 to TRBJ1-1; D unresolved. The CDR3 totals 11 residues. CDR1 and CDR2 from the germline V gene are SNHLY and FYNNEI. V was cut by 7 bases and J by 5 bases, with 8 bases left in between. In DNA, the CDR3 is TGTGCCAGCACTCTCCGGACTGAAGCTTTCTTT. Protein sequence: CASTLRTEAFF.

The chain links TRBV19 to TRBJ1-2, with D possibly being TRBD1 (6 bases). Germline-derived CDR1 and CDR2 are LNHDA and SQIVND (reference sequence). V shed 3 bases and J shed 8 bases, with 16 bases lying between them. This CDR3 contains 14 residues. The DNA for the CDR3 is TGTGCCAGTAGTATTGGAGGGGGGTATGGCGGCTACACCTTC. Its protein is CASSIGGGYGGYTF.

The V gene is TRBV4-3, the J gene TRBJ1-2, with unresolved D. The CDR3 consists of 16 residues. CDR1 is LGHNA and CDR2 is YSLEER in the germline V gene. The V end lost 1 base, the J end lost 4 bases, and 16 bases lay between the germline ends. Here the CDR3 reads CASSQGSVGVSYGYTF. In nucleotides, the CDR3 is TGCGCCAGCAGCCAAGGGAGTGTTGGAGTCTCCTATGGCTACACCTTC.

The J gene is TRBJ1-1, the V gene TRBV5-1; D unresolved. This CDR3 region has 14 residues. The ends were cut back, 4 bases at V and 2 bases at J, with 12 bases in the middle. The germline CDR1 and CDR2 sequences are SGHRS and YFSETQ. The CDR3 protein is CASSIERGNTEAFF. DNA of the CDR3: TGCGCCAGCAGCATAGAACGGGGTAACACTGAAGCTTTCTTT.

This clone was observed a single time. The chain couples TRBV6-6 to TRBJ2-7, with a tentative D call TRBD1 (5 bases). Between the trimmed V and J ends, which lost 11 bases and 2 bases, there was a span of 16 bases. Germline V CDR1 and CDR2: MNHNY, SVGAGI (reference sequence). The CDR3 extends over 13 amino acids. The CDR3 DNA reads as TGTGCCCTCGGGCAGGACAACACCTACGAGCAGTACTTC. It specifies CALGQDNTYEQYF.

The table lists this clone with many counts. The rearrangement joins TRBV9 to TRBJ2-7, with 7 bases matching TRBD1. V trimming: 4 bases; J trimming: 6 bases; junction bases outside the gene matches: 4. Per germline, CDR1 SGDLS and CDR2 YYNGEE. This CDR3 contains 12 residues. The CDR3 DNA sequence: TGTGCCAGCAGCATGCGACAGGGCGAGCAGTACTTC. Translation gives CASSMRQGEQYF.

V gene TRBV30 combines with J gene TRBJ1-2; 8 bases agree with TRBD1. V trimming: 4 bases; J trimming: 7 bases; junction bases outside the gene matches: 8. Germline assignment: CDR1 GTSNPN and CDR2 SVGIG (reference sequence). The CDR3 is 13 residues long. DNA for the CDR3: TGTGCCTGGACCCCCGACAGGGGCGGTGGCTACACCTTC. Translated: CAWTPDRGGGYTF.

The chain combines TRBV30 with TRBJ1-2, with 9 bases matching TRBD1. The CDR3 is 13 residues long. V shed 3 bases, J shed 3 bases, and the junction held 2 bases outside the gene matches. Germline lookup yields CDR1 GTSNPN and CDR2 SVGIG (reference sequence). Here the CDR3 reads CAWSRDRDYGYTF. CDR3 coding DNA: TGTGCCTGGAGCCGGGACAGGGACTATGGCTACACCTTC.

V and J are TRBV7-9 and TRBJ2-1, with 11 bases fitting TRBD2. V was clipped by 8 bases and J by 6 bases; unmatched bases: 6. The germline V gene encodes CDR1 SEHNR and CDR2 FQNEAQ (reference sequence). The CDR3 covers 14 residues. The CDR3 nucleotides read TGTGCCAGCCGTACTAGCGGGAGCTTCAATGAGCAGTTCTTC. This translates into CASRTSGSFNEQFF.